In this sample, the clone carrying this T cell receptor beta chain turned up once. This entry belongs to a study of T cell responses to AZD1222 COVID-19 vaccine. Only in-frame clones appear in the TCRdb table, and some are missing; sequencing was by immunoSEQ multiplex PCR. This table has 150,000 to 160,000 clones, about nine tenths appearing once. Germline V gene lookup returns CDR1 SGHNT and CDR2 YENEEA. V lost 5 bases and J lost 15; bases outside the gene matches: 13. CDR3 length: 13 residues. The source is an adult in good health. The specimen comprised peripheral blood, sampled on day 0 of AZD1222 vaccination. The chain couples TRBV11-3 to TRBJ2-1; 7 nucleotides align to TRBD1. The CDR3 sequence: CASSPGTDNQVFF. DNA for the CDR3: TGTGCCAGCAGCCCCGGGACAGATAATCAAGTGTTCTTC.